This TCR beta chain is from a study of identical twins. General study results and limits: Cord blood's abundant beta clonotypes had fewer insertions, unlike memory repertoires.

With regard to this clonotype: Its antigen remains unidentified.

With template switching, a universal primer site was added, and the cDNA carried unique molecular identifiers. TCRdb re-called the 5' RACE reads through MiXCR, storing one row per CDR3 protein. The sample records hundreds of thousands of distinct CDR3 sequences, about 7.1% being singletons. Germline assignment: CDR1 MDHEN and CDR2 SYDVKM. This CDR3 spans 15 amino acids. V gave up 4 bases and J gave up 2 bases, with 9 bases separating them. This same sample was also taken into another study, of yellow fever vaccine responses in identical twins.

Sample: PBMCs. The chain is built from TRBV28 and TRBJ2-6; D might be TRBD1 (6 bases). The sequence came from a woman between 18 and 29 years old in good health. The CDR3 loop is CASSSEGAGANVLTF. The CDR3 coding sequence is TGTGCCAGCAGTTCCGAGGGGGCTGGGGCCAACGTCCTGACTTTC.